The T cell receptor beta chain under discussion was sequenced for a study of Graves' ophthalmopathy and Graves' hyperthyroidism. Findings and limits, study-wide: The model forecast ophthalmopathy progression, reaching roughly 64% sensitivity and 72% to 75% specificity.

Trimming removed 7 bases from V and 4 bases from J, with 13 bases in between. Germline CDR1 and CDR2: MDHEN and SYDVKM. The CDR3 has 13 amino acids. RNA transcripts were the source from which TCR beta CDR3 regions were amplified. HTBI primers were employed in first-round RT-PCR, then a second-round multiplex PCR followed. TCRdb analysed the multiplex PCR reads with MiXCR anew, one entry per CDR3 protein. The sample shows about 180,000 distinct CDR3 sequences, less than 45% of them seen only once. Worth noting for this clonotype: The target antigen is unknown.

Excluded were patients with other autoimmune diseases, uncontrolled infections, pregnancy or lactation. The PBMC fraction was derived from about 10 ml of fresh peripheral blood. Sequenced sample: peripheral blood. The TCR was taken from a middle-aged woman with Graves' ophthalmopathy. V is TRBV28 and J is TRBJ1-2; possible D gene TRBD1, 5 bases. The CDR3 DNA sequence: TGTGCCAGCACCACAGGAACAGGCTATGGCTACACCTTC. As protein: CASTTGTGYGYTF.